This TCR beta chain was identified during a study of control samples from healthy donors and cancer patients. V shed 6 bases and J shed 1 base, with 15 bases lying between them. In germline, CDR1 is SGHAT, CDR2 FQNNGV. The CDR3 contains 15 residues. Profiled with immunoSEQ multiplex PCR; TCRdb holds only in-frame clones, not every one. The sample has about 150,000 clones, roughly 92% seen once. V is TRBV11-2 and J is TRBJ2-5, with D possibly being TRBD1 (5 bases). Sequencing was carried out using blood. This TCR derives from a man between 45 and 60 years old in good health. The chain's CDR3 is CASSRNAGSQETQYF. CDR3 in DNA: TGTGCCAGCAGTCGGAATGCAGGGTCCCAAGAGACCCAGTACTTC.